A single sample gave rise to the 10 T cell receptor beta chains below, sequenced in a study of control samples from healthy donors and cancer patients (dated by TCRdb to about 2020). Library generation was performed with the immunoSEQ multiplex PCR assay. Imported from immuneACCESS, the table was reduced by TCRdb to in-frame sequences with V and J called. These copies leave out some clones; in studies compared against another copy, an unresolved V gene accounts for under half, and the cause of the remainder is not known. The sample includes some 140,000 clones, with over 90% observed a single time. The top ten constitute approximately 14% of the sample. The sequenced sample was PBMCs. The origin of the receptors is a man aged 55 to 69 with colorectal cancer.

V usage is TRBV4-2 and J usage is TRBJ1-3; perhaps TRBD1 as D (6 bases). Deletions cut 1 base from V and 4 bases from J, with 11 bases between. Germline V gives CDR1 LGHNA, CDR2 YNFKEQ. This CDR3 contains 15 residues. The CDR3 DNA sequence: TGTGCCAGCAGCCAAGGGGGGCAACAGGGAAACACCATATATTTT. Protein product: CASSQGGQQGNTIYF.

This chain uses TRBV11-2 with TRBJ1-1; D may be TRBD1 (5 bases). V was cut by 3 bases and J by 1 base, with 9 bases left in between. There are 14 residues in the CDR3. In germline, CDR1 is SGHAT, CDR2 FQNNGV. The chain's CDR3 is CASSFGATNTEAFF. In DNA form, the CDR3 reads TGTGCCAGCAGCTTTGGGGCGACGAACACTGAAGCTTTCTTT.

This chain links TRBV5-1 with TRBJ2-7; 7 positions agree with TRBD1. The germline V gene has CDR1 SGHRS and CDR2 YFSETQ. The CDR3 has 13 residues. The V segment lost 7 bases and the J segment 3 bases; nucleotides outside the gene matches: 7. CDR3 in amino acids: CASAQGQNYEQYF. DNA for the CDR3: TGCGCCAGCGCCCAGGGACAGAACTACGAGCAGTACTTC.

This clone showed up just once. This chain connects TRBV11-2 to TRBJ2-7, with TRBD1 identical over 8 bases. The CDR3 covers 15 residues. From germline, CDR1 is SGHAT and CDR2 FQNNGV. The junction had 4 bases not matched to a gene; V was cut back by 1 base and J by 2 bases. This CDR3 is CASSLGQGPAYEQYF. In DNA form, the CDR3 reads TGTGCCAGCAGCTTAGGACAGGGGCCCGCCTACGAGCAGTACTTC.

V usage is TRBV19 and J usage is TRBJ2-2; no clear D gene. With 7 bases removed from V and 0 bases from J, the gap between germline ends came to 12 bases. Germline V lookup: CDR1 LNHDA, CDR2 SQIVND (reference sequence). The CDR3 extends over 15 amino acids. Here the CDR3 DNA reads TGTGCCAGTAAGGTTGCCTACGCGAACACCGGGGAGCTGTTTTTT. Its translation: CASKVAYANTGELFF.

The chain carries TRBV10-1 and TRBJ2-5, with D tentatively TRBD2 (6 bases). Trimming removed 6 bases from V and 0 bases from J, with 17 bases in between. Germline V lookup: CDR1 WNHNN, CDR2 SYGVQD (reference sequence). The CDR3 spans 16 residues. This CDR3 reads CASSHLTEGNQETQYF. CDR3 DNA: TGCGCCAGCAGCCATCTAACGGAGGGGAACCAAGAGACCCAGTACTTC.

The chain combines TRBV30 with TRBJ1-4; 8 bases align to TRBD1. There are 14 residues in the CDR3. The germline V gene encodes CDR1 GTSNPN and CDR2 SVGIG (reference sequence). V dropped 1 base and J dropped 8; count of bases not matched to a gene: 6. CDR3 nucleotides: TGTGCCTGGAGTGGGGACAGGTCTTCAGAAAAACTGTTTTTT. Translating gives CAWSGDRSSEKLFF.

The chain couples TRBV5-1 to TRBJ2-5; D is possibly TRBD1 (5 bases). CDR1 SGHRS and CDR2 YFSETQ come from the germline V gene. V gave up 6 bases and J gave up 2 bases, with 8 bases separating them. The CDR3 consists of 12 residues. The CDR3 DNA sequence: TGCGCCAGCAACCAGGGACAAGAGACCCAGTACTTC. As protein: CASNQGQETQYF. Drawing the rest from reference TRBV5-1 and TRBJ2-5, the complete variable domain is KAGVTQTPRYLIKTRGQQVTLSCSPISGHRSVSWYQQTPGQGLQFLFEYFSETQRNKGNFPGRFSGRQFSNSRSEMNVSTLELGDSALYLCASNQGQETQYFGPGTRLLVL.

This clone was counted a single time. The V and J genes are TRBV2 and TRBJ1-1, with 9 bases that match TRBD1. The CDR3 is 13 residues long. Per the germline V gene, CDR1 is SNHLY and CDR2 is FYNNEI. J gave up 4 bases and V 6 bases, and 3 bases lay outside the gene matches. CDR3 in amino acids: CASRGQGGTEAFF. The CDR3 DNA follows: TGTGCCAGCAGGGGACAGGGAGGCACTGAAGCTTTCTTT.

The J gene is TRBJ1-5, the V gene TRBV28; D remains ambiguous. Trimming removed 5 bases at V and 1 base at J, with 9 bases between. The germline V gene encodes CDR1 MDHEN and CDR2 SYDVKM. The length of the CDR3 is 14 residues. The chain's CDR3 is CASSPGWSNQPQHF. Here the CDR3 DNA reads TGTGCCAGCAGTCCGGGATGGAGCAATCAGCCCCAGCATTTT.